These 6 T cell receptor beta chains came from one sample sequenced in a study of tumor-infiltrating lymphocytes in primary liver carcinoma. The authors took blood RNA from unsorted whole blood and also extracted germline DNA. TCR beta cDNA came from about 500 ng total RNA, primed with a constant-region primer. ARM-PCR, slightly modified, supplied the TCR beta libraries through three nested multiplex PCR rounds. TRBV1-TRBV30 forward primers paired with a C-beta reverse primer were used in the first two PCR rounds, which ran about 11 cycles each. TCRdb called the multiplex PCR reads again in MiXCR, with one record for every CDR3 protein. The sample records 300,000 to 350,000 distinct CDR3 sequences, approximately 64% being singletons. Material for sequencing was peripheral blood. These receptors came from a man between 40 and 49 years old with primary liver carcinoma and hepatitis B virus infection.

This clonotype was seen at least ten times. This rearrangement joins TRBV5-4 to TRBJ2-7, with 7 bases that match TRBD2. This CDR3 region has 15 residues. V was clipped by 4 bases and J by 5 bases; unmatched bases: 12. Germline V gene lookup returns CDR1 SGHNT and CDR2 YYREEE (reference sequence). CDR3 residues: CASSETSDIGHEQYF. In nucleotides, the CDR3 is TGTGCCAGCAGCGAAACTAGCGACATTGGGCACGAGCAGTACTTC.

Details on this clonotype: It may be a read error: a sequence one base away is much more abundant. The chain links TRBV4-3 to TRBJ1-2; no reliable D call. The length of the CDR3 is 15 residues. Germline assignment: CDR1 LGHNA and CDR2 YSLEER. In DNA form, the CDR3 reads TGCGCCAACAGCCAAGATATGTCAACTAACTATGGCTACACCTTC. Encoded protein: CANSQDMSTNYGYTF.

Regarding this clonotype: The junction departs from the called germline gene at one end, perhaps through a read error. The gene calls are TRBV12-3 or TRBV12-4 and TRBJ1-6; D is unclear. The CDR3 runs to 14 residues. CDR3 DNA: TGTGCCAGCAGTTTAAGTCTGACCTATTCATCCCTCCACTTT. It codes for CASSLSLTYSSLHF.

The V call is TRBV9, the J call TRBJ2-6, with D tentatively TRBD1 (7 bases). Germline V gene data show CDR1 as SGDLS and CDR2 as YYNGEE. CDR3 length: 20 residues. V lost 0 bases, J lost 0 bases, and 19 bases lay in between. The CDR3 reads CASSVGQGGRLGSGANVLTF. The CDR3 nucleotides read TGTGCCAGCAGCGTAGGGCAGGGGGGCCGTTTGGGCTCTGGGGCCAACGTCCTGACTTTC.

As regards this clonotype: The junction departs from germline at one end; a sequencing error may be responsible. The chain links TRBV11-2 to TRBJ1-2; 7 positions agree with TRBD1. Germline lookup yields CDR1 SGHAT and CDR2 FQNNGV. The CDR3 contains 16 residues. The DNA for the CDR3 is TGTGCCAGCAGCACGGCCGACAGGGTTTATCGTAATGGCTACACCTTT. This codes for CASSTADRVYRNGYTF.

This clonotype is a singleton in its sample. This clone may be a read error of a much larger clone one base away. This sequence joins TRBV7-9 and TRBJ1-2, with a weak D call TRBD1 (5 bases). The CDR3 spans 14 residues. V was trimmed by 5 bases and J by 5 bases, leaving 15 bases between them. CDR1 SEHNR and CDR2 FQNEAQ come from the germline V gene (reference sequence). The CDR3 loop reads CASSRPAGKYGYTF. CDR3 sequence (DNA): TGTGCCAGCAGCCGACCAGCAGGGAAGTATGGCTACACCTTC.